Listed here are 26 T cell receptor beta chains from one sample, sequenced in a study of T cells after somatic rescue of genetic block. Assay used: immunoSEQ multiplex PCR; TCRdb lists only in-frame clones, some missing. Of over 95,000 clones in the sample, over 80% were seen once. The sequenced material came from peripheral blood mononuclear cells (PBMCs). These receptors all stem from a young woman.

The chain carries TRBV9 and TRBJ2-2; TRBD2 aligns across 7 bases. CDR1 and CDR2 (germline): SGDLS, YYNGEE. With 0 bases clipped from V and 5 bases from J, the junction kept 4 bases outside the gene matches. CDR3 size: 15 residues. CDR3 DNA sequence: TGTGCCAGCAGCGTAGCCGGGGGGTGGACCGGGGAGCTGTTTTTT. It is translated as CASSVAGGWTGELFF.

This rearrangement joins TRBV6-4 to TRBJ1-6; TRBD1 matches 7 bases. Unmatched junction bases numbered 8, after V lost 6 bases and J lost 9 bases. This CDR3 spans 14 amino acids. Looked up from germline, CDR1 is MRHNA and CDR2 is SNTAGT. DNA of the CDR3: TGTGCCAGCAGAAGTCAGGGGGGGGGTTCACCCCTCCACTTT. It encodes CASRSQGGGSPLHF.

The chain joins TRBV13 to TRBJ2-5; unclear D gene. Germline V lookup: CDR1 PRHDT, CDR2 FYEKMQ (reference sequence). The ends were cut back, 0 bases at V and 7 bases at J, with 3 bases in the middle. This CDR3 region has 11 residues. The CDR3 spells CASSLGGTQYF. The DNA of the CDR3 is TGTGCCAGCAGCTTAGGGGGGACCCAGTACTTC. The full variable domain, rest sourced from reference TRBV13 and TRBJ2-5, is AAGVIQSPRHLIKEKRETATLKCYPIPRHDTVYWYQQGPGQDPQFLISFYEKMQSDKGSIPDRFSAQQFSDYHSELNMSSLELGDSALYFCASSLGGTQYFGPGTRLLVL.

This clone was seen once. V and J are TRBV7-2 and TRBJ2-2; 7 positions match TRBD2. CDR3 size: 15 residues. The germline CDR1 and CDR2 sequences are SGHTA and FQGNSA. J lost 1 base, V lost 6 bases, and 5 bases had no gene match. In nucleotides, the CDR3 is TGTGCCAGCAGTACCGGACTAGGGAACACCGGGGAGCTGTTTTTT. It specifies CASSTGLGNTGELFF.

V is TRBV2 and J is TRBJ2-1; D gene unclear. The germline V and J ends were trimmed by 0 bases and 3 bases, with 12 bases remaining between them. The CDR3 runs 16 residues. Germline assignment: CDR1 SNHLY and CDR2 FYNNEI. CDR3 sequence reads: CASSEADSPLYNEQFF. The CDR3 DNA reads TGTGCCAGCAGTGAAGCAGACTCTCCCCTCTACAATGAGCAGTTCTTC.

This chain links TRBV6-1 with TRBJ2-6; D remains unclear. CDR3 length: 13 residues. V dropped 7 bases and J dropped 2 bases, with 6 bases sitting between them. The germline V gene has CDR1 MNHNS and CDR2 SASEGT. Written as DNA, the CDR3 is TGTGCCAGCAATTTGGCTGGGGCCAACGTCCTGACTTTC. Encoded protein: CASNLAGANVLTF.

The chain joins TRBV28 to TRBJ1-1; D is possibly TRBD1 (5 bases). CDR1 and CDR2 from the germline V gene are MDHEN and SYDVKM. This CDR3 spans 14 amino acids. The V and J ends lost 6 bases and 2 bases respectively, with 13 bases between them. The CDR3 here is CASRAHGANTEAFF. The CDR3 DNA is TGTGCCAGCAGAGCTCACGGGGCCAACACTGAAGCTTTCTTT. Combining the CDR3 with reference TRBV28 and TRBJ1-1 gives the whole variable domain DVKVTQSSRYLVKRTGEKVFLECVQDMDHENMFWYRQDPGLGLRLIYFSYDVKMKEKGDIPEGYSVSREKKERFSLILESASTNQTSMYLCASRAHGANTEAFFGQGTRLTVV.

The CDR3 coding sequence is TGTGCCAGTAGTATCGCGAGGGGTTGGTACAATGAGCAGTTCTTC. It yields the protein CASSIARGWYNEQFF. V and J are TRBV19 and TRBJ2-1; D may be TRBD1 or TRBD2 (5 bases each). V lost 3 bases to trimming and J lost 4 bases, with 13 bases between them. Germline V gene lookup returns CDR1 LNHDA and CDR2 SQIVND (reference sequence). This CDR3 spans 15 amino acids. Supplemented by reference TRBV19 and TRBJ2-1, the full variable domain reads DGGITQSPKYLFRKEGQNVTLSCEQNLNHDAMYWYRQDPGQGLRLIYYSQIVNDFQKGDIAEGYSVSREKKESFPLTVTSAQKNPTAFYLCASSIARGWYNEQFFGPGTRLTVL.

The rearrangement joins TRBV5-4 to TRBJ2-7; 10 bases fit TRBD1. J was trimmed by 0 bases and V by 0 bases; bases with no gene match: 3. CDR3 size: 16 residues. Germline CDR1 reads SGHNT; CDR2 reads YYREEE (reference sequence). The CDR3 loop reads CASSLGWDRGSYEQYF. The CDR3 nucleotides are TGTGCCAGCAGCTTGGGTTGGGACAGGGGCTCCTACGAGCAGTACTTC.

The chain combines TRBV10-3 with TRBJ2-1; D gene unclear. The ends were cut back, 0 bases at V and 4 bases at J, with 4 bases in the middle. The CDR3 contains 13 residues. Germline CDR1 reads ENHRY; CDR2 reads SYGVKD. CDR3 amino acids: CAISESSYNEQFF. The CDR3 DNA reads as TGTGCCATCAGTGAGTCCAGTTACAATGAGCAGTTCTTC.

The chain uses TRBV18 and TRBJ1-1; 7 bases align to TRBD1. Trimming took 2 bases from V and 4 from J; bases not matched to a gene: 4. CDR3 length equals 14 residues. Germline V lookup: CDR1 KGHSH, CDR2 LQKENI. CDR3 nucleotides: TGTGCCAGCTCACCAGCGACAGGGCCCACTGAAGCTTTCTTT. The encoded protein is CASSPATGPTEAFF.

V is TRBV16 and J is TRBJ1-1; a weak D match, TRBD1 (5 bases). This CDR3 spans 14 amino acids. V lost 4 bases and J 0 bases, leaving 9 bases between the germline ends. The V gene's germline CDR1 is KGHSY and CDR2 FQNENV. Here the CDR3 reads CASSRQFMNTEAFF. The DNA for the CDR3 is TGTGCCAGCAGCCGACAGTTCATGAACACTGAAGCTTTCTTT.

The chain employs TRBV10-3 and TRBJ1-2; TRBD1 matches at 7 bases. From germline, CDR1 is ENHRY and CDR2 SYGVKD. The CDR3 spans 13 residues. J gave up 2 bases and V 4 bases, and 1 base lay outside the gene matches. CDR3 loop: CAISGQGNYGYTF. The CDR3, as DNA: TGTGCCATCAGTGGACAGGGCAACTATGGCTACACCTTC.

The chain employs TRBV9 and TRBJ1-1; 7 bases agree with TRBD1. This CDR3 contains 15 residues. V trimming: 3 bases; J trimming: 3 bases; junction bases outside the gene matches: 8. Germline V gene data show CDR1 as SGDLS and CDR2 as YYNGEE. The CDR3 reads CASSDEYTGDTEAFF. The CDR3 nucleotides read TGTGCCAGCAGCGATGAATATACAGGGGACACTGAAGCTTTCTTT.

This chain connects TRBV7-3 to TRBJ2-1, with 14 positions matching TRBD2. The CDR3 length is 15 residues. V gave up 5 bases and J gave up 4 bases; unmatched junction bases: 1. Germline assignment: CDR1 SGHTA and CDR2 FQGTGA. The CDR3 coding sequence is TGTGCCAGCAGCCGGACTAGCGGGGGGTACAATGAGCAGTTCTTC. As protein: CASSRTSGGYNEQFF.

The V and J genes are TRBV5-1 and TRBJ2-3; 8 nucleotides agree with TRBD2. CDR1 is SGHRS and CDR2 is YFSETQ in the germline V gene. The CDR3 extends over 16 amino acids. V was pared by 0 bases and J by 6 bases, with 9 bases of the junction left unmatched. CDR3 coding DNA: TGCGCCAGCAGCTTGGTTCGGGGGGGGCCACCCGATACGCAGTATTTT. This translates into CASSLVRGGPPDTQYF.

The chain carries TRBV30 and TRBJ2-7; 8 nucleotides line up with TRBD1. This CDR3 has 13 residues. The V gene's germline CDR1 is GTSNPN and CDR2 SVGIG (reference sequence). With 6 bases clipped from V and 2 bases from J, the junction kept 6 bases outside the gene matches. Written as DNA, the CDR3 is TGTGCCTGCACCGGGACAGGCACCTACGAGCAGTACTTC. It yields the protein CACTGTGTYEQYF.

V usage is TRBV5-1 and J usage is TRBJ2-1; TRBD2 aligns across 9 bases. The junction had 5 bases not matched to a gene; V was cut back by 0 bases and J by 7 bases. The CDR3 extends over 15 amino acids. From germline, CDR1 is SGHRS and CDR2 YFSETQ. The CDR3 nucleotides are TGCGCCAGCAGCTTGGGGGCTAGCGGGGTGAATGAGCAGTTCTTC. It yields the protein CASSLGASGVNEQFF.

The chain combines TRBV9 with TRBJ2-3; D remains ambiguous. The CDR3 runs 15 residues. Germline lookup yields CDR1 SGDLS and CDR2 YYNGEE. V was clipped by 0 bases and J by 0 bases, with 8 bases between them. The CDR3 coding sequence is TGTGCCAGCAGCGTAGCTGGCAGAAGCACAGATACGCAGTATTTT. It yields the protein CASSVAGRSTDTQYF. The whole variable domain, remainder taken from reference TRBV9 and TRBJ2-3, is DSGVTQTPKHLITATGQRVTLRCSPRSGDLSVYWYQQSLDQGLQFLIQYYNGEERAKGNILERFSAQQFPDLHSELNLSSLELGDSALYFCASSVAGRSTDTQYFGPGTRLTVL.

The genes are TRBV7-2 and TRBJ1-2, with 8 bases matching TRBD1. This CDR3 is 15 amino acids long. CDR1 is SGHTA and CDR2 is FQGNSA in the germline V gene. The V gene end was trimmed by 5 bases and the J gene end by 3 bases; junction bases not matched to a gene: 8. CDR3 loop: CASSPRTGRDYGYTF. The CDR3 DNA is TGTGCCAGCAGCCCCCGGACAGGGCGCGACTATGGCTACACCTTC.

This chain links TRBV7-9 with TRBJ2-3, with D possibly matching TRBD2 (7 bases). Looked up from germline, CDR1 is SEHNR and CDR2 is FQNEAQ (reference sequence). Trimming took off 5 bases at V and 5 bases at J, with 20 bases between the two ends. This CDR3 contains 16 residues. Written as DNA, the CDR3 is TGTGCCAGCAGCCATCATGGGGAGGGGGGTCGAGATACGCAGTATTTT. Its protein is CASSHHGEGGRDTQYF.

This clone appeared once. This chain uses TRBV30 with TRBJ2-1, with no clear D. Trimming removed 8 bases at V and 8 bases at J, with 10 bases between. Germline V gene data show CDR1 as GTSNPN and CDR2 as SVGIG (reference sequence). This CDR3 comprises 10 residues. CDR3 loop: CAGSQHEQFF. CDR3 in DNA: TGTGCCGGCTCCCAGCATGAGCAGTTCTTC.

The rearrangement uses TRBV11-2 and TRBJ1-6, with D hard to call. The CDR3 totals 14 residues. Germline V CDR1 and CDR2: SGHAT, FQNNGV. Between the trimmed V and J ends, which lost 3 bases and 7 bases, there was a span of 10 bases. The DNA for the CDR3 is TGTGCCAGCAGCTTTGGTTCCTCCAATTCACCCCTCCACTTT. Translated, it gives CASSFGSSNSPLHF.

J is TRBJ2-3 and V is TRBV6-4, with unresolved D. From germline, CDR1 is MRHNA and CDR2 SNTAGT. Trimming took off 0 bases at V and 2 bases at J, with 6 bases between the two ends. The CDR3 contains 14 residues. The CDR3 protein is CASSDSIDTDTQYF. CDR3 nucleotide sequence: TGTGCCAGCAGTGACTCGATAGACACAGATACGCAGTATTTT.

The chain joins TRBV5-4 to TRBJ2-2, with TRBD2 identical over 7 bases. This CDR3 region has 14 residues. CDR1 is SGHNT and CDR2 is YYREEE in the germline V gene (reference sequence). The V and J ends lost 7 bases and 5 bases, in that order; junction bases with no gene match: 8. CDR3 nucleotides: TGTGCCAGCTGGGGGGGTTCGCGTACCGGGGAGCTGTTTTTT. Translation: CASWGGSRTGELFF.

V gene TRBV12-5 combines with J gene TRBJ1-1, with D uncertain. Germline V gene sequence: CDR1 LGHNT, CDR2 FRNRAP. V lost 7 bases, J lost 0 bases, and 3 bases lay in between. This CDR3 spans 11 amino acids. The CDR3 loop reads CASAMNTEAFF. The CDR3 region has the DNA TGTGCTAGTGCAATGAACACTGAAGCTTTCTTT.